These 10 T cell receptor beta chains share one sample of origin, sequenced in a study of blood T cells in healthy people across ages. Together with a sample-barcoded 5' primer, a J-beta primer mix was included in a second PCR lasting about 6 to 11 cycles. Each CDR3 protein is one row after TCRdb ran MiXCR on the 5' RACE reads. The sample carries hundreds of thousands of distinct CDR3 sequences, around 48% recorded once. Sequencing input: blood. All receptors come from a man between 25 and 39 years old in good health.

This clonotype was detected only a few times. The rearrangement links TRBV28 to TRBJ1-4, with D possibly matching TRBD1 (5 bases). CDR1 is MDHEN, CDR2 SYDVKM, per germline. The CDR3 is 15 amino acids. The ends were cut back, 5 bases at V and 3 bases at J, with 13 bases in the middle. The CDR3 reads CASSATGPANEKLFF. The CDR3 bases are TGTGCCAGCAGTGCGACGGGGCCAGCTAATGAAAAACTGTTTTTT.

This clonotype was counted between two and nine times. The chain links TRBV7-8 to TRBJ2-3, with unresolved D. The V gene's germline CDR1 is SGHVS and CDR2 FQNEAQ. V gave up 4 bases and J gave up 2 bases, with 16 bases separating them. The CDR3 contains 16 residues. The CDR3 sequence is CASSSHPEKITDTQYF. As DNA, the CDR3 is TGTGCCAGCAGCTCCCACCCAGAGAAAATCACAGATACGCAGTATTTT.

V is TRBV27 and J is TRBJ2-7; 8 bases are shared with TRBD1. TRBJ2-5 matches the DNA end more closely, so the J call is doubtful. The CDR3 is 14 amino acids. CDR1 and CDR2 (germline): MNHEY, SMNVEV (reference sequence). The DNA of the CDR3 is TGTGCCAGCAGTCCGACAGGGGAAGCAGAGACCCAGTACTTC. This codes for CASSPTGEAETQYF.

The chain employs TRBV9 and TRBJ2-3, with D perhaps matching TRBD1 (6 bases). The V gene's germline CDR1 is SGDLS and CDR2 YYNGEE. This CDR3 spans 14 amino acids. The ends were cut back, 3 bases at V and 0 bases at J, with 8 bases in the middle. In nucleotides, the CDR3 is TGTGCCAGCAGCGGGACAGTTAGCACAGATACGCAGTATTTT. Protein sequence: CASSGTVSTDTQYF.

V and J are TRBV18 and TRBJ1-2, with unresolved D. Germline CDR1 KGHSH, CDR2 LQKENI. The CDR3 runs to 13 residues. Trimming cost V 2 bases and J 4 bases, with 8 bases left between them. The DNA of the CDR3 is TGTGCCAGCTCACCAGCAGCAACCTATGGCTACACCTTC. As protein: CASSPAATYGYTF.

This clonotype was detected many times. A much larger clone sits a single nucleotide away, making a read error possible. The CDR3 is CASSQGLGEGTQYF. The DNA of the CDR3 is TGTGCCAGCAGCCAAGGTCTAGGGGAGGGGACCCAGTACTTC. The chain joins TRBV4-2 to TRBJ2-5; 7 nucleotides align to TRBD2. V shed 1 base and J 7 bases; nucleotides not matched to a gene: 6. Germline CDR1 and CDR2: LGHNA and YNFKEQ. This CDR3 is 14 amino acids long.

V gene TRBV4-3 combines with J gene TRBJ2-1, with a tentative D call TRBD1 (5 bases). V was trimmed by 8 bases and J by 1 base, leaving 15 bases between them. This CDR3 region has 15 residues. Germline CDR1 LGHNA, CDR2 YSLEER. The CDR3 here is CASGAEDASYNEQFF. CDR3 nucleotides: TGCGCCAGCGGGGCTGAAGACGCATCCTACAATGAGCAGTTCTTC.

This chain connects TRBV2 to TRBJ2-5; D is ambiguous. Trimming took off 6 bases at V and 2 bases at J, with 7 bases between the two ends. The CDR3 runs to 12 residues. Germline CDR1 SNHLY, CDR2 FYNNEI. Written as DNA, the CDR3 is TGTGCCAGCAGGACGAATCAAGAGACCCAGTACTTC. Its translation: CASRTNQETQYF.

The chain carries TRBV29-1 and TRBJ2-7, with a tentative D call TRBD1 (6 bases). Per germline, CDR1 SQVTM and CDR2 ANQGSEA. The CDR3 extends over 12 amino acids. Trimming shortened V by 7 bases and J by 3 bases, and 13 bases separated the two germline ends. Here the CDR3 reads CSAWGQGYEQYF. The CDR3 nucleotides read TGCAGCGCCTGGGGGCAGGGCTACGAGCAGTACTTC.

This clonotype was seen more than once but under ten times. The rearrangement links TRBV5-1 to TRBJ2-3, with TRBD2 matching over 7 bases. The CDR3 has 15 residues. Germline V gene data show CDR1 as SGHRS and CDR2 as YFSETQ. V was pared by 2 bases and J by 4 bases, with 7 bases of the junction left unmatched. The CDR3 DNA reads TGCGCCAGCAGCTTAGGATCTAGCGGCGCAGATACGCAGTATTTT. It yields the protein CASSLGSSGADTQYF.